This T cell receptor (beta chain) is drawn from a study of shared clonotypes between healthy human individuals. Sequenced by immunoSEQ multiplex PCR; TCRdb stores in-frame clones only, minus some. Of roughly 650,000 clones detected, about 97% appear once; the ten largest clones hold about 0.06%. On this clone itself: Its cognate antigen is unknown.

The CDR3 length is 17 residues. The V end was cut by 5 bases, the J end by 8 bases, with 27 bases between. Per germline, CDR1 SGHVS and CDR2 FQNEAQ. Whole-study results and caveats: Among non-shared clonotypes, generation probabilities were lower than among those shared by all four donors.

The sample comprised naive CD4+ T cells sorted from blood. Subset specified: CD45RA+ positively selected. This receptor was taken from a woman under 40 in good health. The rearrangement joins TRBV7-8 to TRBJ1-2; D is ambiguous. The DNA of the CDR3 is TGTGCCAGCAGCCTCAGACGCGGGAGGAATAACCTCCTGGGCTACACCTTC. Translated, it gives CASSLRRGRNNLLGYTF.